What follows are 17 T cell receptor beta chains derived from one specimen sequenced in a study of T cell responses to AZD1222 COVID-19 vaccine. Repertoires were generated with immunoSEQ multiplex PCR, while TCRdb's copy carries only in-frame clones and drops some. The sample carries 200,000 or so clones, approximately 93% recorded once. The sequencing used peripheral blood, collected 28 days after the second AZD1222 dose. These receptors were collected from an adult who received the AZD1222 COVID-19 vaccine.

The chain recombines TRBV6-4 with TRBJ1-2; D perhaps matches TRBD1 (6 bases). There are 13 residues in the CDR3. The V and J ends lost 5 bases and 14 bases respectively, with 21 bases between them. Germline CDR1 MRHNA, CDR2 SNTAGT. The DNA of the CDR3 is TGTGCCAGCAGTTTCAGGGGCCGCCGGCCGTGGACCTTC. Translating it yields CASSFRGRRPWTF.

This CDR3 is CASSSRQGPYNEQFF. DNA of the CDR3: TGTGCCAGCAGCTCTAGACAGGGACCATACAATGAGCAGTTCTTC. The J gene is TRBJ2-1, the V gene TRBV7-2; 7 bases align to TRBD1. Germline assignment: CDR1 SGHTA and CDR2 FQGNSA. V lost 4 bases, J lost 4 bases, and 7 bases stayed unmatched. The CDR3 has 15 amino acids.

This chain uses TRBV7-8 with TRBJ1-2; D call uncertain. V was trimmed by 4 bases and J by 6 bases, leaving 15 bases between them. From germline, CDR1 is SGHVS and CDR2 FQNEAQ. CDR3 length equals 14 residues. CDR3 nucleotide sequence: TGTGCCAGCAGCTGGGAAGGATCAGGAGATGGCTACACCTTC. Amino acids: CASSWEGSGDGYTF. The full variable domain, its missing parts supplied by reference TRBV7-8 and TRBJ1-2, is GAGVSQSPRYKVAKRGQDVALRCDPISGHVSLFWYQQALGQGPEFLTYFQNEAQLDKSGLPSDRFFAERPEGSVSTLKIQRTQQEDSAVYLCASSWEGSGDGYTFGSGTRLTVV.

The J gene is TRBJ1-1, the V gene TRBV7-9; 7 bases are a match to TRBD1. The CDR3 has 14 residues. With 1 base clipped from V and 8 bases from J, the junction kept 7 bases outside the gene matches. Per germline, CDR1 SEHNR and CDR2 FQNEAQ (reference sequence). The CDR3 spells CASSLEWGQPEAFF. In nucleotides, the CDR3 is TGTGCCAGCAGCTTAGAGTGGGGACAGCCCGAAGCTTTCTTT.

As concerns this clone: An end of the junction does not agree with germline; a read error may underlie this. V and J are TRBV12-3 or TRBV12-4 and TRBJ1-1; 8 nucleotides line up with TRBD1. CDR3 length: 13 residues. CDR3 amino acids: CASSYDRGRGIIF. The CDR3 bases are TGTGCCAGCAGTTACGACAGGGGCCGAGGGATAATCTTT.

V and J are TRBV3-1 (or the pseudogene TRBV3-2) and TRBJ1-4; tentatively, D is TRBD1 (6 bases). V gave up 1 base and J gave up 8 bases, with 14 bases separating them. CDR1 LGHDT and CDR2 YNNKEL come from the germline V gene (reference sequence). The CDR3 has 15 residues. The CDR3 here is CASSQGVGGEEKLFF. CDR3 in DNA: TGTGCCAGCAGCCAAGGGGTAGGGGGAGAAGAAAAACTGTTTTTT.

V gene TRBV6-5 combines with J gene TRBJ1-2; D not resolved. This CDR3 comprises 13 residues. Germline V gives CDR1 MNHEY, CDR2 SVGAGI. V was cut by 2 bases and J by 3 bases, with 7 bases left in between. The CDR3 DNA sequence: TGTGCCAGCAGTTACCGGTGGGACTATGGCTACACCTTC. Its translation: CASSYRWDYGYTF.

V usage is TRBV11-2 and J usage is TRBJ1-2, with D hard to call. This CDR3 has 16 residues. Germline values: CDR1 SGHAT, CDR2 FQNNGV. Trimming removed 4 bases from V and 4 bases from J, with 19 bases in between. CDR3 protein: CASSSIARRGFYGYTF. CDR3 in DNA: TGTGCCAGCAGCTCGATTGCTAGGCGAGGCTTCTATGGCTACACCTTC.

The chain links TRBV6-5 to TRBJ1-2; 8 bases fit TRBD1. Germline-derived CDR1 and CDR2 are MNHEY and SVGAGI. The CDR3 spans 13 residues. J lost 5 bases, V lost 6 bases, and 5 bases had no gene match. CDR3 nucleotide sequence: TGTGCCAGCAGCCCGACAGGGGCGTATGGCTACACCTTC. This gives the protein CASSPTGAYGYTF.

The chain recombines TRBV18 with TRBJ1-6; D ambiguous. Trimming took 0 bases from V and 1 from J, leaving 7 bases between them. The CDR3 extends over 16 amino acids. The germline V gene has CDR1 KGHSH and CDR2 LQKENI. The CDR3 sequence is CASSPPVQSYNSPLHF. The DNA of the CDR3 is TGTGCCAGCTCACCACCAGTGCAGTCCTATAATTCACCCCTCCACTTT.

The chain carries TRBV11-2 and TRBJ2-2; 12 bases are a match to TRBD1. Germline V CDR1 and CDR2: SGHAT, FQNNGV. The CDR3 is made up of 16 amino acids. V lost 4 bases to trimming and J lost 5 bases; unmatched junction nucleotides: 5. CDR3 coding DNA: TGTGCCAGCAGCTCCGGGACAGGGGGCCGGACCGGGGAGCTGTTTTTT. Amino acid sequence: CASSSGTGGRTGELFF.

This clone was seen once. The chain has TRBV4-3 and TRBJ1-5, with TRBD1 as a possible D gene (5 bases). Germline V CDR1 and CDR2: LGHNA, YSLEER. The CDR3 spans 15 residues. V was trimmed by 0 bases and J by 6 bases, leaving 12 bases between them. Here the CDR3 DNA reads TGCGCCAGCAGCCAAGACCAGGGAGGGTTTCAGCCCCAGCATTTT. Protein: CASSQDQGGFQPQHF.

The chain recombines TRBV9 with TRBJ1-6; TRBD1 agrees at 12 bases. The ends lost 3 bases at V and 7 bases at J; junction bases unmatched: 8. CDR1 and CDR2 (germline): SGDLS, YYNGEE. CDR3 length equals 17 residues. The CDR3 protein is CASSARDRGRRNSPLHF. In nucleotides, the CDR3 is TGTGCCAGCAGCGCACGGGACAGGGGGCGCAGGAATTCACCCCTCCACTTT.

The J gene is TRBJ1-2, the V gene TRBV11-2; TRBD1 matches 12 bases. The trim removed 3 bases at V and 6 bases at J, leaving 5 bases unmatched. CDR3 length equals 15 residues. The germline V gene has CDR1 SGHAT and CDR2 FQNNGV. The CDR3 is CASSFGDRGRDGYTF. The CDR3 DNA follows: TGTGCCAGCAGCTTTGGGGACAGGGGGCGAGATGGCTACACCTTC.

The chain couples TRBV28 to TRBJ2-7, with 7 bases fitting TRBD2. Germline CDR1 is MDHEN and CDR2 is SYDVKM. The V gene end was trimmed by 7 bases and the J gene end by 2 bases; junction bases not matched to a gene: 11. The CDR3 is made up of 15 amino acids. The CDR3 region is CASTPGGTATYEQYF. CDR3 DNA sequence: TGTGCCAGCACACCCGGGGGGACCGCTACCTACGAGCAGTACTTC.

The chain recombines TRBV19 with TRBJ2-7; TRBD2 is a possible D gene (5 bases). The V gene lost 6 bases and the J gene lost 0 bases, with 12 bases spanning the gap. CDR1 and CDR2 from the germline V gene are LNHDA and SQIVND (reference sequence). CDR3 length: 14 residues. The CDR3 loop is CASSRTLSSYEQYF. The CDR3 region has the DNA TGTGCCAGTAGCCGGACTCTAAGCTCCTACGAGCAGTACTTC.

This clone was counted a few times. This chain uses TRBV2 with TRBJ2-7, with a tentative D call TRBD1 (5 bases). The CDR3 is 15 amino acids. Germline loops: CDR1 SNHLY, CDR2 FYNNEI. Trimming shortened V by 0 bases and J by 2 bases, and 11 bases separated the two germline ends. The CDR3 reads CASSEAGQGTYEQYF. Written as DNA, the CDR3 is TGTGCCAGCAGTGAAGCAGGGCAGGGTACCTACGAGCAGTACTTC.